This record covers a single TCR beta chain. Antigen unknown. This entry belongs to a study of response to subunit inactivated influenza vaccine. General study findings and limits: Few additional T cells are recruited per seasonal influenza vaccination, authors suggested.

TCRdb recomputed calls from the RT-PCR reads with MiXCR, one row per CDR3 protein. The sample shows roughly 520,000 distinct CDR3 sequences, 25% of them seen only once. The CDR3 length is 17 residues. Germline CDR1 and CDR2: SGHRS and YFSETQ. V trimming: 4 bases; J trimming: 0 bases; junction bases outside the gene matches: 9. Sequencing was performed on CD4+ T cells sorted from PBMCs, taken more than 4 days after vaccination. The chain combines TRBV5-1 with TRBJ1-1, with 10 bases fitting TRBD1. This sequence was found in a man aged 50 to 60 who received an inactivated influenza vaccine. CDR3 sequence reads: CASSIRTGGTMNTEAFF. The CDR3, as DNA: TGCGCCAGCAGCATAAGGACAGGGGGAACTATGAACACTGAAGCTTTCTTT.